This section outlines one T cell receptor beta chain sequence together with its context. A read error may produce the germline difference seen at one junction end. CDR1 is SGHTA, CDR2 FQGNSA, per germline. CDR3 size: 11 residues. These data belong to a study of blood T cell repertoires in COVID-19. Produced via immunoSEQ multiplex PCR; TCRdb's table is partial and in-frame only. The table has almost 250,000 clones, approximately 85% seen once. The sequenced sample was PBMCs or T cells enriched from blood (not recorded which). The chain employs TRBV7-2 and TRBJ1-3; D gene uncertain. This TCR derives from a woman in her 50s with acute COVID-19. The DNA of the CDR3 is TGTGCCAGCAGCTACTTTGGTGAGCCCAATTTT. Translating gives CASSYFGEPNF.